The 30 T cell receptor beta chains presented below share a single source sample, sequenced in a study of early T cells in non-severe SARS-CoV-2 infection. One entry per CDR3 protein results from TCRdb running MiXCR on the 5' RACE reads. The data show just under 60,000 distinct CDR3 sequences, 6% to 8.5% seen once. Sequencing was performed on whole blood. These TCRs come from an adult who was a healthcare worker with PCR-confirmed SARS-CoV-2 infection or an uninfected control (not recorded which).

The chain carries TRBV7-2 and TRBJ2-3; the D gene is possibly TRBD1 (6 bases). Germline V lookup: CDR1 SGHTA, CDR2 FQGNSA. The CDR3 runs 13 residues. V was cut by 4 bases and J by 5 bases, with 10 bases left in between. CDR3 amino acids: CASSSQGRDTQYF. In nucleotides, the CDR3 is TGTGCCAGCAGCTCACAGGGACGAGATACGCAGTATTTT.

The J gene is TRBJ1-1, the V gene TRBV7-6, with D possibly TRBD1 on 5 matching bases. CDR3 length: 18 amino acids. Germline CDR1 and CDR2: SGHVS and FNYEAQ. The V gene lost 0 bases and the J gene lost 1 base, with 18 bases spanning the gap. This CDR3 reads CASSLAPGTWGTNTEAFF. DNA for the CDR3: TGTGCCAGCAGCTTAGCGCCTGGGACTTGGGGTACGAACACTGAAGCTTTCTTT.

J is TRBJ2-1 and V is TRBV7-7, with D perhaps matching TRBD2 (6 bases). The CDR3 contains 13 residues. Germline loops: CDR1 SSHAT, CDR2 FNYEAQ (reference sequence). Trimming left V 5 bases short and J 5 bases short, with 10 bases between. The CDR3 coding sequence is TGTGCCAGCAGCCCGGGGGTGAACAATGAGCAGTTCTTC. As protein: CASSPGVNNEQFF.

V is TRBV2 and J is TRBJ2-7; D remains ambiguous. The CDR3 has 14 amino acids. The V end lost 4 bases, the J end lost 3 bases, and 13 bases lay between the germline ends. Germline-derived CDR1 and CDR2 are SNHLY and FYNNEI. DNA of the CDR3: TGTGCCAGCAGTGTAGGGATACAATACTACGAGCAGTACTTC. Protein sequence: CASSVGIQYYEQYF.

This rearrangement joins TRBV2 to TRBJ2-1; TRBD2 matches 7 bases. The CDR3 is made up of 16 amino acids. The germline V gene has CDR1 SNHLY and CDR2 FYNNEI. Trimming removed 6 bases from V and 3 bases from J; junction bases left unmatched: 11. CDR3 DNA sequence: TGTGCCAGCAGCCATCCCTCCGCGGGAGTCTACAATGAGCAGTTCTTC. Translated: CASSHPSAGVYNEQFF.

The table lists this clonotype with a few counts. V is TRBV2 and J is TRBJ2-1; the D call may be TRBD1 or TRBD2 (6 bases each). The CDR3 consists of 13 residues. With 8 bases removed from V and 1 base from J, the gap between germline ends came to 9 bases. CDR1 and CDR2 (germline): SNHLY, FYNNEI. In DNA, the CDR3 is TGTGCCAGCGAGGGGGGATCCTACAATGAGCAGTTCTTC. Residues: CASEGGSYNEQFF.

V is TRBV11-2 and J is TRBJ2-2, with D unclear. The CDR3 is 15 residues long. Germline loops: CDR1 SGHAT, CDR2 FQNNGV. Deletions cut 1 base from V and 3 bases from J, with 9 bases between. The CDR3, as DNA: TGTGCCAGCAGCTTAGTCACGACTTACACCGGGGAGCTGTTTTTT. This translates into CASSLVTTYTGELFF. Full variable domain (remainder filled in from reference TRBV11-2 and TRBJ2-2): EAGVAQSPRYKIIEKRQSVAFWCNPISGHATLYWYQQILGQGPKLLIQFQNNGVVDDSQLPKDRFSAERLKGVDSTLKIQPAKLEDSAVYLCASSLVTTYTGELFFGEGSRLTVL.

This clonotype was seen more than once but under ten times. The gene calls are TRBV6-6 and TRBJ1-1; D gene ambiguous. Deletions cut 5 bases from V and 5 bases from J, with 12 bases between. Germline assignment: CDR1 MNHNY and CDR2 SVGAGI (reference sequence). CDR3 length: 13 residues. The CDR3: CASSTDLGTEAFF. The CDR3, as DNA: TGTGCCAGCAGTACGGACTTGGGAACTGAAGCTTTCTTT.

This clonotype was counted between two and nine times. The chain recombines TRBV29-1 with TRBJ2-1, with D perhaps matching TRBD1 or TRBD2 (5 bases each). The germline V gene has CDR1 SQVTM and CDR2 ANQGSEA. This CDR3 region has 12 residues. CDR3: CIPGTTHNEQFF. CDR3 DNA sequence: TGCATCCCCGGGACGACGCACAATGAGCAGTTCTTC.

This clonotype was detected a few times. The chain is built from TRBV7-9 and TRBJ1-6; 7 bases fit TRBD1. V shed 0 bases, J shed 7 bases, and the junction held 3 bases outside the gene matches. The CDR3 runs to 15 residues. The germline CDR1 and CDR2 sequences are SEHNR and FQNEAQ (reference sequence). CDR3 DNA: TGTGCCAGCAGCTTAGCGGCAGGGGGGAATTCACCCCTCCACTTT. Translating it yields CASSLAAGGNSPLHF.

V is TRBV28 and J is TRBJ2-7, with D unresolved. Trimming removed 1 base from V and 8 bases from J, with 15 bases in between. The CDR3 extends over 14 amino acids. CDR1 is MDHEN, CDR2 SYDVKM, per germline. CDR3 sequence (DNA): TGTGCCAGCAGTTTATTGCCGCCCCTAGGGAAGCAGTACTTC. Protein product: CASSLLPPLGKQYF. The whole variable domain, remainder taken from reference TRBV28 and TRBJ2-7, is DVKVTQSSRYLVKRTGEKVFLECVQDMDHENMFWYRQDPGLGLRLIYFSYDVKMKEKGDIPEGYSVSREKKERFSLILESASTNQTSMYLCASSLLPPLGKQYFGPGTRLTVT.

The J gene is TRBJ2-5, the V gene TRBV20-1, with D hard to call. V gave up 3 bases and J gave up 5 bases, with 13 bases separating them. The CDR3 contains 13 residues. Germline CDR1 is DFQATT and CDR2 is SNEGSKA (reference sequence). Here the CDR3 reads CSASQSGSETQYF. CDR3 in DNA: TGCAGTGCTAGTCAGAGTGGAAGTGAGACCCAGTACTTC.

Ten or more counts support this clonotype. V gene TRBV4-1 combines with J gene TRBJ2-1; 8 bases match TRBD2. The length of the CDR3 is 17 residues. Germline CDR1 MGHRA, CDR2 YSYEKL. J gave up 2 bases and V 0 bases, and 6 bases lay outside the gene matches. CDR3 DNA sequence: TGCGCCAGCAGCCAAGAAGACGTAGCGGGGCCCTACAATGAGCAGTTCTTC. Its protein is CASSQEDVAGPYNEQFF.

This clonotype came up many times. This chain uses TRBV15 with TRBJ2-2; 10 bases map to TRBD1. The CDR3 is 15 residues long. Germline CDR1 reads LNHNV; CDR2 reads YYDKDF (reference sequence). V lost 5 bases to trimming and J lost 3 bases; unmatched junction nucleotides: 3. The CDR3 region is CATSGGTGDTGELFF. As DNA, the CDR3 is TGTGCCACCAGCGGGGGGACAGGGGACACCGGGGAGCTGTTTTTT.

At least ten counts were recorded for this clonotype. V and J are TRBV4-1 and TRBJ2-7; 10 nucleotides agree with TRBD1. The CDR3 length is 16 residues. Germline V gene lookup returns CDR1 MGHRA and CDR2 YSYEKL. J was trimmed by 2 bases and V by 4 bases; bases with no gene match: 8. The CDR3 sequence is CASSLSGTGDPYEQYF. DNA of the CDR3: TGCGCCAGCAGCCTTTCAGGGACAGGGGATCCCTACGAGCAGTACTTC.

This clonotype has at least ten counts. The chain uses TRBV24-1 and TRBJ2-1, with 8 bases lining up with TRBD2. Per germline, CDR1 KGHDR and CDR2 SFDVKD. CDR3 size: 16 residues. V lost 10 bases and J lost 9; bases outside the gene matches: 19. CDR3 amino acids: CATEGEEGGRPGEQFF. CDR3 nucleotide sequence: TGTGCCACGGAGGGGGAGGAAGGCGGGAGGCCCGGTGAGCAGTTCTTC.

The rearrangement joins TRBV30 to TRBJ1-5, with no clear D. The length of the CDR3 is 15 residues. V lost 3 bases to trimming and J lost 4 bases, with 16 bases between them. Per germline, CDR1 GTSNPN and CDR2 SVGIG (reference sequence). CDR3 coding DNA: TGTGCCTGGAGCGTAGGGAGTTACGGGAATCAGCCCCAGCATTTT. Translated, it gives CAWSVGSYGNQPQHF.

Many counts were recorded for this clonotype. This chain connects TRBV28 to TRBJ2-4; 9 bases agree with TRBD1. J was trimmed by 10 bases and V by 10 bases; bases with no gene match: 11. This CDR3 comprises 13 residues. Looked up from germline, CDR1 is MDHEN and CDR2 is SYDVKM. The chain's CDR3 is CATLVGQGNIQYF. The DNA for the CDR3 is TGTGCCACCTTGGTTGGACAGGGGAATATTCAGTACTTC. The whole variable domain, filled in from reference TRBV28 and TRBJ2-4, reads DVKVTQSSRYLVKRTGEKVFLECVQDMDHENMFWYRQDPGLGLRLIYFSYDVKMKEKGDIPEGYSVSREKKERFSLILESASTNQTSMYLCATLVGQGNIQYFGAGTRLSVL.

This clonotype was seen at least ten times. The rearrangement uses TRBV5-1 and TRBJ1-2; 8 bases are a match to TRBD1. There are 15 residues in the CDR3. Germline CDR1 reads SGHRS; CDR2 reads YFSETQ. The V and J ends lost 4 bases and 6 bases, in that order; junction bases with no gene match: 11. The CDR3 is CASSPRTGLSDGYTF. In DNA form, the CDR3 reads TGCGCCAGCAGCCCCCGGACAGGGCTAAGTGATGGCTACACCTTC. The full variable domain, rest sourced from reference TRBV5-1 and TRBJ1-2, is KAGVTQTPRYLIKTRGQQVTLSCSPISGHRSVSWYQQTPGQGLQFLFEYFSETQRNKGNFPGRFSGRQFSNSRSEMNVSTLELGDSALYLCASSPRTGLSDGYTFGSGTRLTVV.

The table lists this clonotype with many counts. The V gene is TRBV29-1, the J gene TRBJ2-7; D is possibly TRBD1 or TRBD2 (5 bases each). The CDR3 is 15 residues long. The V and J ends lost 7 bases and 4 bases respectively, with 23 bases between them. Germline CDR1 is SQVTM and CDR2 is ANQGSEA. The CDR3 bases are TGCAGCGCCGCACCGGGGCGGTCTATCCCATACGAGCAGTACTTC. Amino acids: CSAAPGRSIPYEQYF.

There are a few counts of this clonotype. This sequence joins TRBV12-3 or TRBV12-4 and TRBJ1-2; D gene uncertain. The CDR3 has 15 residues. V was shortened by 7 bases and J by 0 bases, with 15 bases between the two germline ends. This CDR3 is CASTPGGEANYGYTF. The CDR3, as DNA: TGTGCCAGCACTCCGGGAGGCGAAGCTAACTATGGCTACACCTTC.

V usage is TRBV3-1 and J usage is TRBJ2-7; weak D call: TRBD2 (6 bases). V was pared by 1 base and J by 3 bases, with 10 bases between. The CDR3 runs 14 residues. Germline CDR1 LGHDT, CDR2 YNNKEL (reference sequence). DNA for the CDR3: TGTGCCAGCAGCCAAGGACTGGGGGGCTACGAGCAGTACTTC. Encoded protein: CASSQGLGGYEQYF.

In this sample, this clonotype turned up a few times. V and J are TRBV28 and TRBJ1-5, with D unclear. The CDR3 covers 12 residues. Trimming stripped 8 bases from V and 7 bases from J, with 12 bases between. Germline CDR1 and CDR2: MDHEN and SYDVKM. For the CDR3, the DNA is TGTGCCAGCTCCGGAGGAAAACAGCCCCAGCATTTT. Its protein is CASSGGKQPQHF.

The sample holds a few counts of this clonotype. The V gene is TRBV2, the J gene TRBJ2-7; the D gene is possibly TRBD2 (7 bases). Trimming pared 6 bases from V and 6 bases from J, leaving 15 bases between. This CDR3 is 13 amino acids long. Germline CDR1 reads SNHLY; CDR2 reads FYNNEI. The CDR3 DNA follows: TGTGCCAGCAGGGTCTGGGGGGGCGCCGAGCAGTACTTC. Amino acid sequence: CASRVWGGAEQYF. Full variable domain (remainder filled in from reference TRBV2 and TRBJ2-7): EPEVTQTPSHQVTQMGQEVILRCVPISNHLYFYWYRQILGQKVEFLVSFYNNEISEKSEIFDDQFSVERPDGSNFTLKIRSTKLEDSAMYFCASRVWGGAEQYFGPGTRLTVT.

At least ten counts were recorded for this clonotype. CDR3 nucleotides: TGTGCCACAGGACAGAACACCGGGGAGCTGTTTTTT. It yields the protein CATGQNTGELFF. This chain joins TRBV19 and TRBJ2-2, with a tentative D call TRBD1 (5 bases). Germline V gene lookup returns CDR1 LNHDA and CDR2 SQIVND (reference sequence). The CDR3 covers 12 residues. Trimming shortened V by 10 bases and J by 1 base, and 7 bases separated the two germline ends. The complete variable domain, with remaining parts taken from reference TRBV19 and TRBJ2-2, reads DGGITQSPKYLFRKEGQNVTLSCEQNLNHDAMYWYRQDPGQGLRLIYYSQIVNDFQKGDIAEGYSVSREKKESFPLTVTSAQKNPTAFYLCATGQNTGELFFGEGSRLTVL.

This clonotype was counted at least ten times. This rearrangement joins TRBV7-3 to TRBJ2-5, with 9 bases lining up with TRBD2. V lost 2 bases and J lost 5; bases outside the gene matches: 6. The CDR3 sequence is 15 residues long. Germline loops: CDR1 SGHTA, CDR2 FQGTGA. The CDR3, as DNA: TGTGCCAGCAGCTTAGCGGGAGGGCCCTCGGAGACCCAGTACTTC. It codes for CASSLAGGPSETQYF.

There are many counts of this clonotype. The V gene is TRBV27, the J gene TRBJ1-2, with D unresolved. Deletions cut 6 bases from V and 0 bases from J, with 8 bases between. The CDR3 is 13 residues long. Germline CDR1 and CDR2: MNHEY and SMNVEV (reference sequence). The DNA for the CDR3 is TGTGCCAGCAGCCCGCGGGCTAACTATGGCTACACCTTC. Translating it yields CASSPRANYGYTF.

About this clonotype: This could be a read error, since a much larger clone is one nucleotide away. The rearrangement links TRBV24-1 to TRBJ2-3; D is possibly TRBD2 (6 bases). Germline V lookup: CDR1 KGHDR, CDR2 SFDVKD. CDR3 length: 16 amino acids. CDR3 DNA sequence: TGTGTCACCAGTGATTCTCTAGCGCCTAGCACAGATACGCAGTATTTT. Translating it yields CVTSDSLAPSTDTQYF.

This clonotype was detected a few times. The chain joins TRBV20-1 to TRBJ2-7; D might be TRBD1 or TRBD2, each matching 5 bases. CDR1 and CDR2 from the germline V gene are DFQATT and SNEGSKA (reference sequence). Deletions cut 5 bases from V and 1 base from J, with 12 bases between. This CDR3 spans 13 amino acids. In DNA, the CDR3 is TGCAGTGCTCTTGGGGGAACTTCCTACGAGCAGTACTTC. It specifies CSALGGTSYEQYF.

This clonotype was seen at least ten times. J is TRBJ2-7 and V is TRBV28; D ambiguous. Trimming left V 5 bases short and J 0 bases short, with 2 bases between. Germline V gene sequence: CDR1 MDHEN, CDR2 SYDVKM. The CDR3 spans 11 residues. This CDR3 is CASSASYEQYF. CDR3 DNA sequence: TGTGCCAGCAGTGCCTCCTACGAGCAGTACTTC.